These 5 T cell receptor beta chains were sequenced from one sample in a study of blood T cell repertoires in COVID-19. Assay: immunoSEQ multiplex PCR; the TCRdb copy retains only in-frame clones and omits some. The table shows 200,000 to 250,000 clones, with about 90% occurring only once. Sequencing was done on a sample of PBMCs or T cells enriched from blood (not recorded which). These receptors came from a woman aged 30 to 39 who had been exposed to COVID-19.

As DNA, the CDR3 is TGTGCCAGCAGAAAGGGACAGTTCTACGAGCAGTACTTC. Protein: CASRKGQFYEQYF. The rearrangement joins TRBV28 to TRBJ2-7; the match to TRBD1 covers 7 bases. The trim removed 6 bases at V and 3 bases at J, leaving 5 bases unmatched. CDR1 is MDHEN, CDR2 SYDVKM, per germline. The CDR3 is made up of 13 amino acids.

The CDR3 loop reads CATPRVLSSSYEQYF. CDR3 DNA sequence: TGTGCCACCCCCCGAGTTCTGTCGAGCTCCTACGAGCAGTACTTC. The V call is TRBV24-1, the J call TRBJ2-7; D gene uncertain. The CDR3 runs 15 residues. CDR1 and CDR2 (germline): KGHDR, SFDVKD. Trimming took 9 bases from V and 0 from J, leaving 17 bases between them.

The chain links TRBV29-1 to TRBJ2-1, with D unresolved. The germline V gene has CDR1 SQVTM and CDR2 ANQGSEA. The CDR3 sequence is 12 residues long. V was shortened by 4 bases and J by 2 bases, with 6 bases between the two germline ends. CDR3 nucleotides: TGCAGCGTTGTTAGCCCCTACAATGAGCAGTTCTTC. Its protein is CSVVSPYNEQFF.

This sequence joins TRBV27 and TRBJ1-1; TRBD1 might be the D (5 bases). CDR1 is MNHEY and CDR2 is SMNVEV in the germline V gene (reference sequence). There are 14 residues in the CDR3. V was clipped by 2 bases and J by 4 bases, with 11 bases between them. For the CDR3, the DNA is TGTGCCAGCAGTTTAAGTTCAGGGTTCACTGAAGCTTTCTTT. It encodes CASSLSSGFTEAFF.

The chain recombines TRBV5-4 with TRBJ2-1, with 8 positions matching TRBD1. The CDR3 is 15 amino acids. Trimming took 4 bases from V and 6 from J; bases not matched to a gene: 9. Germline V lookup: CDR1 SGHNT, CDR2 YYREEE (reference sequence). CDR3 DNA: TGTGCCAGCAGCAGCGACAGGGGACGGGGCAATGAGCAGTTCTTC. Translation gives CASSSDRGRGNEQFF.